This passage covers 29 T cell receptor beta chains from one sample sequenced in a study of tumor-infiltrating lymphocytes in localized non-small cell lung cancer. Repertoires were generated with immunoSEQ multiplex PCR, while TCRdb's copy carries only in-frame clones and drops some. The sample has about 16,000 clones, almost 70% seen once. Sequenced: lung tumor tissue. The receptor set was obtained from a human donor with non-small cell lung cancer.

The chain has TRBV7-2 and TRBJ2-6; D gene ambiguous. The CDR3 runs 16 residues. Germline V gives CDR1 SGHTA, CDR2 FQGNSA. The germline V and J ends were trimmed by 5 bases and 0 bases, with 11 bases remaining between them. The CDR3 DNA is TGTGCCAGCAGCACGCACATCAACTCTGGGGCCAACGTCCTGACTTTC. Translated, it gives CASSTHINSGANVLTF.

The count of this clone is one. The CDR3 reads CASNIPGAYGYTF. DNA for the CDR3: TGTGCCAGCAATATCCCAGGCGCCTATGGCTACACCTTC. This rearrangement joins TRBV7-2 to TRBJ1-2; D is unresolved. V was trimmed by 7 bases and J by 4 bases, leaving 13 bases between them. Germline CDR1 and CDR2: SGHTA and FQGNSA. The CDR3 has 13 residues.

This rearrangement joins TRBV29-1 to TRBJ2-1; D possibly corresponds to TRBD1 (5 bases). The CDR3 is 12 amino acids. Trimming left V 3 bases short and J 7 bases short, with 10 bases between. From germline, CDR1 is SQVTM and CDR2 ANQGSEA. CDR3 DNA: TGCAGCGTTGACAAGACAGCGAATGAGCAGTTCTTC. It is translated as CSVDKTANEQFF.

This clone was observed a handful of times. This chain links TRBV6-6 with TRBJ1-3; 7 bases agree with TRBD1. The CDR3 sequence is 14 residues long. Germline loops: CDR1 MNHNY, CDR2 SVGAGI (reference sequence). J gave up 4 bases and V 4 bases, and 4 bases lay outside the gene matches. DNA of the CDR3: TGTGCCAGCAGTTTAACAGGGGTAGGAAACACCATATATTTT. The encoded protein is CASSLTGVGNTIYF.

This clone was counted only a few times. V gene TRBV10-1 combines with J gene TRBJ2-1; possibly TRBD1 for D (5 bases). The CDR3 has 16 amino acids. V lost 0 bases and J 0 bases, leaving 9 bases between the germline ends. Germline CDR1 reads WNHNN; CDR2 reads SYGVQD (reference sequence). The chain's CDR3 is CASSESTARSYNEQFF. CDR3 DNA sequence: TGCGCCAGCAGTGAGTCGACAGCCCGCTCCTACAATGAGCAGTTCTTC.

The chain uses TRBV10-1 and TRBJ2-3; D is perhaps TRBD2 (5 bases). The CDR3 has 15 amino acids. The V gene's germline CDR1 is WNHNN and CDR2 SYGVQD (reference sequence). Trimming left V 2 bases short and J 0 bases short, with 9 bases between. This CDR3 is CASSEAAVSTDTQYF. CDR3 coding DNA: TGCGCCAGCAGTGAGGCAGCGGTTAGCACAGATACGCAGTATTTT.

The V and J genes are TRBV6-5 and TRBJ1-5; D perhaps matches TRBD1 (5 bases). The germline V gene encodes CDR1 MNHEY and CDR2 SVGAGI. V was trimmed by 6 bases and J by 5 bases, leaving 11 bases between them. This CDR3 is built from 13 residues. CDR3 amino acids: CASRGAEDQPQHF. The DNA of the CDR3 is TGTGCCAGCAGAGGGGCGGAGGATCAGCCCCAGCATTTT.

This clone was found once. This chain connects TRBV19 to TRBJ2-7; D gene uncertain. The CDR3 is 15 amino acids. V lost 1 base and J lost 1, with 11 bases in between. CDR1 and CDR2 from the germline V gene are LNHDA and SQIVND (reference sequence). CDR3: CASSIALSDSYEQYF. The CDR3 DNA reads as TGTGCCAGTAGTATAGCCCTCTCGGATTCCTACGAGCAGTACTTC.

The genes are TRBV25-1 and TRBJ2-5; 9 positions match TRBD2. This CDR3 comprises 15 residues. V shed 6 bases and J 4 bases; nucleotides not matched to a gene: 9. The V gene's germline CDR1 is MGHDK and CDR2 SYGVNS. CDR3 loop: CASSSFPLAGETQYF. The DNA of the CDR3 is TGTGCCAGCAGCTCCTTCCCACTAGCGGGAGAGACCCAGTACTTC.

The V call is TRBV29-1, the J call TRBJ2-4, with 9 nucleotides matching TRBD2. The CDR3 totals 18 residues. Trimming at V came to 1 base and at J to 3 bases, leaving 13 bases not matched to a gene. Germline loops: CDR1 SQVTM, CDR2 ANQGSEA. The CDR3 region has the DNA TGCAGCGTTGAAGGGGCTAGCGGGACGGGGCGTGGCAAAAACATTCAGTACTTC. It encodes CSVEGASGTGRGKNIQYF.

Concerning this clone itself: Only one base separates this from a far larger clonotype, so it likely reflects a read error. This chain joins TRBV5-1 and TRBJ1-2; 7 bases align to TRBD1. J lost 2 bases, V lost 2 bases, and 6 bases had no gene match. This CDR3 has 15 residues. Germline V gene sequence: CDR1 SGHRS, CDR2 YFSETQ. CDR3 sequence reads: CASSFGTVVNYGYTF. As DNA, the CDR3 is TGCGCCAGCAGCTTCGGGACAGTTGTAAACTATGGCTACACCTTC.

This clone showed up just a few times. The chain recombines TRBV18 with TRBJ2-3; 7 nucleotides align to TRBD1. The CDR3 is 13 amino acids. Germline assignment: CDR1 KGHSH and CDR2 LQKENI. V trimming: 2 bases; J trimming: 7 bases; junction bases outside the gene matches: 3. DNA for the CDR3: TGTGCCAGCTCACCAGAGACAGGGAATACGCAGTATTTT. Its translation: CASSPETGNTQYF.

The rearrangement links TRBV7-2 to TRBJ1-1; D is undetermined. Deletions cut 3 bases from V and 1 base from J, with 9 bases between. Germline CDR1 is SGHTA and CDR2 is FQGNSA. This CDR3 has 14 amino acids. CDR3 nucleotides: TGTGCCAGCAGCTTCTTATCAGGGAACACTGAAGCTTTCTTT. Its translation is CASSFLSGNTEAFF.

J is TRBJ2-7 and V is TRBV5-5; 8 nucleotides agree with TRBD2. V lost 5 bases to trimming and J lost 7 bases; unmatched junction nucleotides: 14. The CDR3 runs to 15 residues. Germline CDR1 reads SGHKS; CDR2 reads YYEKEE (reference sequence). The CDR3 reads CASSSVPGLVSEQYF. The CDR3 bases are TGTGCCAGCAGTTCCGTCCCGGGACTAGTTTCGGAGCAGTACTTC.

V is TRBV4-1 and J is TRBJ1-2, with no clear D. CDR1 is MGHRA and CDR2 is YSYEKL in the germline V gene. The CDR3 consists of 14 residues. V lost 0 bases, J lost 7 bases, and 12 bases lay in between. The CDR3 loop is CASSQESVLAGYTF. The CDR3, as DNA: TGCGCCAGCAGCCAAGAGTCAGTTCTAGCTGGCTACACCTTC.

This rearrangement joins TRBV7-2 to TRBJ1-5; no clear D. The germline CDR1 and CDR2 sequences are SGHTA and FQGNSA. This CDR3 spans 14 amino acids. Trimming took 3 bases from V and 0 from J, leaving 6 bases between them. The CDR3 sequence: CASSLGNSNQPQHF. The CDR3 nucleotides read TGTGCCAGCAGCTTGGGGAATAGCAATCAGCCCCAGCATTTT.

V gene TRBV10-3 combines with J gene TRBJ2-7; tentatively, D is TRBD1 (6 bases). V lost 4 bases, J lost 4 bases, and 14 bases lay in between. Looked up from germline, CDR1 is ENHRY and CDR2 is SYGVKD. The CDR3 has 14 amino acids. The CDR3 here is CAISGRQESYEQYF. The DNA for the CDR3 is TGTGCCATCAGTGGACGACAGGAATCATACGAGCAGTACTTC.

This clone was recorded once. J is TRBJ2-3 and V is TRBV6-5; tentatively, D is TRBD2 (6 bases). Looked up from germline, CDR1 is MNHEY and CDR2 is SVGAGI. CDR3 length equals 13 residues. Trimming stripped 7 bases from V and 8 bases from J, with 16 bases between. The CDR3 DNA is TGTGCCAGCACCGTAACAGGTAGCGGTACGCAGTATTTT. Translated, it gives CASTVTGSGTQYF.

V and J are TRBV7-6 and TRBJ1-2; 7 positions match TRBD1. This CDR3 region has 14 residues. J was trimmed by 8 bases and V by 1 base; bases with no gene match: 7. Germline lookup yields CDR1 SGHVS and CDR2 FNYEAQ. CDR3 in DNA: TGTGCCAGCAGCTTAGAGCACAGGGGTGGGGGCTACACCTTC. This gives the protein CASSLEHRGGGYTF. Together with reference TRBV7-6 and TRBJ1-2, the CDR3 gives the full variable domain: GAGVSQSPRYKVTKRGQDVALRCDPISGHVSLYWYRQALGQGPEFLTYFNYEAQQDKSGLPNDRFSAERPEGSISTLTIQRTEQRDSAMYRCASSLEHRGGGYTFGSGTRLTVV.

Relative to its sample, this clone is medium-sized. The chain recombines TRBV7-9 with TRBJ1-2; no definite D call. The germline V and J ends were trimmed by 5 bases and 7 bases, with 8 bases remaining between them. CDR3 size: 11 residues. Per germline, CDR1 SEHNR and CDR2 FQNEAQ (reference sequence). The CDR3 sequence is CASSPLTGYTF. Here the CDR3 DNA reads TGTGCCAGCAGCCCGCTAACTGGCTACACCTTC.

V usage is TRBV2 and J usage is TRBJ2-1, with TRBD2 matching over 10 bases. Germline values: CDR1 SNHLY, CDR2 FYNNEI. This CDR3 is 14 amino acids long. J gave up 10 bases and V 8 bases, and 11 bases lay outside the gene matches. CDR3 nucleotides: TGTGCCAGCGGAATTAGCCTAGCGGGAGTAGAGCAGTTCTTC. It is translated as CASGISLAGVEQFF.

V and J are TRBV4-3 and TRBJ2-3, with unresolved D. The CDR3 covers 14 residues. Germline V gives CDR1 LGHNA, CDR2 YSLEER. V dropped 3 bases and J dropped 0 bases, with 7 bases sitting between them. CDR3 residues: CASSHERSTDTQYF. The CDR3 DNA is TGCGCCAGCAGCCACGAAAGGAGCACAGATACGCAGTATTTT.

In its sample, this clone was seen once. CDR3 nucleotides: TGTGCCAGCAGCTTCGGCAGGGCGATCGACTATGGCTACACCTTC. Residues: CASSFGRAIDYGYTF. The V gene is TRBV7-2, the J gene TRBJ1-2; tentative D call: TRBD1 (5 bases). The CDR3 has 15 residues. Trimming left V 3 bases short and J 3 bases short, with 14 bases between. CDR1 is SGHTA, CDR2 FQGNSA, per germline.

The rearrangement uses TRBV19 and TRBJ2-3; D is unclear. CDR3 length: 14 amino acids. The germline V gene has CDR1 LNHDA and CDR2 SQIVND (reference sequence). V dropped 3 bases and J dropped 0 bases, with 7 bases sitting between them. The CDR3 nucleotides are TGTGCCAGTAGTATCGGTCCTAGCACAGATACGCAGTATTTT. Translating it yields CASSIGPSTDTQYF.

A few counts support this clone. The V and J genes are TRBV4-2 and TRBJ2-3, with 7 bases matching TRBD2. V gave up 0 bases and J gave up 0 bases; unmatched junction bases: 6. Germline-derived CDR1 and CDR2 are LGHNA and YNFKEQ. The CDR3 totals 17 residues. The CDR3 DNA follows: TGTGCCAGCAGCCAAGATATGAGCGGGACTAGCACAGATACGCAGTATTTT. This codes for CASSQDMSGTSTDTQYF.

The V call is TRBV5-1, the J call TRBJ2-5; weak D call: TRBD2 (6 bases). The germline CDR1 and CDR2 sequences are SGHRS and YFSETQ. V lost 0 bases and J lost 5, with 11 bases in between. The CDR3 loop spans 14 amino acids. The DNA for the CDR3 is TGCGCCAGCAGCTTGGCCGTCGGGAGCGAGACCCAGTACTTC. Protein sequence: CASSLAVGSETQYF.

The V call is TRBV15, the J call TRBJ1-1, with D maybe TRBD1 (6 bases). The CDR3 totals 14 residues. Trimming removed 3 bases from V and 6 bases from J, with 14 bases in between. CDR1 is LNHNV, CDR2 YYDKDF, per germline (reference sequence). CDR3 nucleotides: TGTGCCACCAGCAGTCGGATGACAGGCGCTGAAGCTTTCTTT. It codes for CATSSRMTGAEAFF.

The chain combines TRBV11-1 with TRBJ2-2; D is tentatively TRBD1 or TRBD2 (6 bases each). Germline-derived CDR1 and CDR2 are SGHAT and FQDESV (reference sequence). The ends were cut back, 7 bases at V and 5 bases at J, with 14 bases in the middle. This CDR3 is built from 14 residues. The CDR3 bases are TGTGCCAGCAACTTGGGGGGCGAGACCGGGGAGCTGTTTTTT. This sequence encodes CASNLGGETGELFF. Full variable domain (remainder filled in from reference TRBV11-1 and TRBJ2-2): EAEVAQSPRYKITEKSQAVAFWCDPISGHATLYWYRQILGQGPELLVQFQDESVVDDSQLPKDRFSAERLKGVDSTLKIQPAELGDSAMYLCASNLGGETGELFFGEGSRLTVL.

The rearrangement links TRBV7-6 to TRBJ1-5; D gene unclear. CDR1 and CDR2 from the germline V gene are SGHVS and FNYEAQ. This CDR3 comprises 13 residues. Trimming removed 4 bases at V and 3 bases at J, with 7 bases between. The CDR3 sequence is CASSSDSNQPQHF. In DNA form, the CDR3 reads TGTGCCAGCAGCTCCGATTCCAATCAGCCCCAGCATTTT.